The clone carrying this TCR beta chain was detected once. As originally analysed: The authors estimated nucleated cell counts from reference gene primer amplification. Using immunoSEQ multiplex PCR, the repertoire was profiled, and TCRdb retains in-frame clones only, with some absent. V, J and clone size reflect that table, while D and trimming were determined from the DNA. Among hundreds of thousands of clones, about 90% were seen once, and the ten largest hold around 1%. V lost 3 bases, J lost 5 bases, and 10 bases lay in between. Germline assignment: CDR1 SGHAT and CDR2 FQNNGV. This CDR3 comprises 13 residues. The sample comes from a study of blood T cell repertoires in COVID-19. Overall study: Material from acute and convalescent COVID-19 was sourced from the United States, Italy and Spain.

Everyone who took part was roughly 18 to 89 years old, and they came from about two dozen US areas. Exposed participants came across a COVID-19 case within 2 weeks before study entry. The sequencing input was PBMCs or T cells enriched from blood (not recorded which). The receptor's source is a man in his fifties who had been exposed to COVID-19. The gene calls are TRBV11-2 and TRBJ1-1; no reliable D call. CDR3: CASSFTVRTEAFF. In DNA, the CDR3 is TGTGCCAGCAGCTTCACAGTAAGAACTGAAGCTTTCTTT.